This T cell receptor beta chain was observed in a study of cytomegalovirus exposure and HLA in healthy donors. General study points: Most TCR beta V segments were productive about 87% or about 30% of the time in an earlier analysis. In a later analysis, fewer than 20,000 TCR beta sequences were associated with HLA alleles at 0.05 false discovery rate.

Concerning this clone: Antigen specificity is unknown.

PCR involved 60 Vbeta and 13 Jbeta primers. The protocol was immunoSEQ multiplex PCR, while the TCRdb copy is restricted to in-frame clones and leaves out a portion. The table has around 150,000 clones, about 76% seen once; the top ten hold around 2%. This clonotype originated in a female donor in good health and CMV-seronegative. Input material: PBMCs.

This CDR3 reads CASSSRGERGGLREQYF. CDR3 nucleotides: TGTGCCAGCAGTTCTAGGGGTGAGCGGGGGGGCTTGAGGGAGCAGTACTTC. The chain carries TRBV28 and TRBJ2-7; 10 bases are shared with TRBD2. The germline V gene has CDR1 MDHEN and CDR2 SYDVKM. Trimming took 4 bases from V and 7 from J; bases not matched to a gene: 16. The CDR3 spans 17 residues.